This T cell receptor beta chain was recorded in a study of blood T cell repertoires in COVID-19. As for the study in general: From the United States, Italy and Spain came samples of acute and convalescent COVID-19. T cells, B-cell-depleted T cells, or PBMCs provided the cDNA or gDNA that served as material.

In this sample, this clone turned up once. Germline CDR1 is KGHSH and CDR2 is LQKENI. CDR3 size: 15 residues. V lost 6 bases to trimming and J lost 7 bases, with 22 bases between them. In the source study's methods: Nucleated cell counts were estimated from reference gene primer amplification. Measured with immunoSEQ multiplex PCR; TCRdb has only the in-frame clones, and not every one. The V and J calls and clone size were taken over from that table, and D and trimming were inferred from the DNA. The sample records about 130,000 clones, over 75% being singletons. Material for sequencing was peripheral blood. This chain connects TRBV18 to TRBJ2-7; TRBD2 might be the D (6 bases). The receptor was isolated from a man at least 80 years old with active or convalescent COVID-19. The CDR3 loop is CASSVLGGARGEQYF. In nucleotides, the CDR3 is TGTGCCAGCTCCGTTTTGGGGGGAGCCCGGGGGGAGCAGTACTTC.